This passage covers 13 T cell receptor beta chains from one sample sequenced in a study of cytomegalovirus exposure and HLA in healthy donors. PCR amplification relied on 60 Vbeta primers (plus 13 Jbeta primers). Clones were read by immunoSEQ multiplex PCR, and TCRdb kept only the in-frame ones, dropping some. The repertoire holds roughly 170,000 clones, with 81% as singletons. Sequenced sample: PBMCs. The receptors were gathered from a woman aged 25 to 39 in good health and CMV-seronegative.

This clone occurred a few times. This chain joins TRBV6-5 and TRBJ1-4; the D is unclear. The CDR3 has 11 residues. The germline CDR1 and CDR2 sequences are MNHEY and SVGAGI. Trimming took off 4 bases at V and 12 bases at J, with 9 bases between the two ends. In nucleotides, the CDR3 is TGTGCCAGCAGTTCTGGGAGTCAACTGTTTTTT. Protein sequence: CASSSGSQLFF.

The chain couples TRBV5-1 to TRBJ2-5, with D hard to call. V was clipped by 2 bases and J by 5 bases, with 10 bases between them. Germline CDR1 SGHRS, CDR2 YFSETQ. The CDR3 loop spans 13 amino acids. CDR3 protein: CASSFQADETQYF. DNA for the CDR3: TGCGCCAGCAGCTTCCAGGCTGATGAGACCCAGTACTTC.

The rearrangement joins TRBV6-7 to TRBJ2-1; 8 positions agree with TRBD1. TRBV6-7 is known as an ORF, though its function is uncertain. The CDR3 spans 19 residues. The trim removed 5 bases at V and 6 bases at J, leaving 21 bases unmatched. The CDR3, as DNA: TGTGCCAGCAGTCACCCACCATCGACAGGGGATAAGGCGGGCAATGAGCAGTTCTTC. Its protein product is CASSHPPSTGDKAGNEQFF.

This rearrangement joins TRBV28 to TRBJ2-7, with no clear D. The CDR3 has 16 residues. Looked up from germline, CDR1 is MDHEN and CDR2 is SYDVKM. Trimming left V 4 bases short and J 4 bases short, with 20 bases between. The CDR3 is CASSSERGSQGYEQYF. As DNA, the CDR3 is TGTGCCAGCAGTTCGGAGAGAGGATCTCAAGGATACGAGCAGTACTTC.

The rearrangement links TRBV9 to TRBJ2-7, with D possibly TRBD2 on 6 matching bases. Trimming cost V 0 bases and J 0 bases, with 10 bases left between them. Germline lookup yields CDR1 SGDLS and CDR2 YYNGEE. The CDR3 consists of 15 residues. Here the CDR3 DNA reads TGTGCCAGCAGCGTAGGGAGCGGGCCCTCCTACGAGCAGTACTTC. This encodes CASSVGSGPSYEQYF. The full variable domain, with the rest looked up from reference TRBV9 and TRBJ2-7, is DSGVTQTPKHLITATGQRVTLRCSPRSGDLSVYWYQQSLDQGLQFLIQYYNGEERAKGNILERFSAQQFPDLHSELNLSSLELGDSALYFCASSVGSGPSYEQYFGPGTRLTVT.

The chain links TRBV5-1 to TRBJ2-5; 11 bases line up with TRBD1. Matching the DNA end better, TRBJ2-7 makes the J call doubtful. Germline V gene lookup returns CDR1 SGHRS and CDR2 YFSETQ. This CDR3 region has 14 residues. In DNA, the CDR3 is TGCGCCAGCAGCTGGACAGGGGGCCCCTACGAGCAGTACTTC. This translates into CASSWTGGPYEQYF.

This chain uses TRBV4-1 with TRBJ1-4; 9 bases map to TRBD1. CDR3 length equals 16 residues. From germline, CDR1 is MGHRA and CDR2 YSYEKL. V was pared by 6 bases and J by 0 bases, with 5 bases of the junction left unmatched. CDR3 residues: CASRPRQGATNEKLFF. The CDR3 bases are TGCGCCAGCAGGCCTAGACAGGGGGCAACTAATGAAAAACTGTTTTTT.

In its sample, this clone was seen once. The DNA for the CDR3 is TGCGCCAGCAGCTTACTATCCAGGGATGGGATAGACGAGCAGTACTTC. The encoded protein is CASSLLSRDGIDEQYF. This rearrangement joins TRBV5-1 to TRBJ2-7; the D gene is possibly TRBD1 (5 bases). CDR1 is SGHRS, CDR2 YFSETQ, per germline. Trimming took off 2 bases at V and 5 bases at J, with 20 bases between the two ends. The CDR3 has 16 residues.

This clone was seen only a few times. J is TRBJ2-5 and V is TRBV6-1, with a tentative D call TRBD2 (6 bases). This CDR3 region has 15 residues. The germline CDR1 and CDR2 sequences are MNHNS and SASEGT. Trimming removed 6 bases from V and 5 bases from J, with 19 bases in between. CDR3 sequence reads: CASRGVFGAGETQYF. The CDR3 nucleotides are TGTGCCAGCAGAGGAGTTTTTGGGGCGGGGGAGACCCAGTACTTC.

V usage is TRBV7-9 and J usage is TRBJ2-5; TRBD2 agrees at 7 bases. The CDR3 consists of 19 residues. V gave up 1 base and J gave up 5 bases; unmatched junction bases: 19. Germline V gene lookup returns CDR1 SEHNR and CDR2 FQNEAQ (reference sequence). The CDR3 reads CASSLDLGGGVQVQETQYF. DNA of the CDR3: TGTGCCAGCAGCTTAGATCTCGGGGGAGGGGTCCAGGTCCAGGAGACCCAGTACTTC.

This clone has just a few counts. The CDR3 coding sequence is TGTGCCAGCAGCCAGACAGGGCCGGGGACCGGGGAGCTGTTTTTT. Translating gives CASSQTGPGTGELFF. The gene calls are TRBV7-9 and TRBJ2-2; 7 positions agree with TRBD1. Germline CDR1 reads SEHNR; CDR2 reads FQNEAQ (reference sequence). CDR3 size: 15 residues. V trimming: 5 bases; J trimming: 5 bases; junction bases outside the gene matches: 8.

This clone was counted a single time. The rearrangement joins TRBV4-1 to TRBJ2-5; D is ambiguous. The last part of the DNA fits TRBJ2-7 better; the J call may be wrong. The CDR3 is 13 residues long. Germline CDR1 is MGHRA and CDR2 is YSYEKL. The CDR3 here is CASSQDHAYEQYF. CDR3 bases: TGCGCCAGCAGCCAAGATCATGCCTACGAGCAGTACTTC.

The chain has TRBV4-1 and TRBJ2-2; 9 bases are a match to TRBD1. The CDR3 runs 19 residues. Germline CDR1 is MGHRA and CDR2 is YSYEKL. V was clipped by 4 bases and J by 0 bases; unmatched bases: 12. In DNA form, the CDR3 reads TGCGCCAGCAGCCCACACAGGGGGCATTTACAATCGAACACCGGGGAGCTGTTTTTT. Protein sequence: CASSPHRGHLQSNTGELFF.